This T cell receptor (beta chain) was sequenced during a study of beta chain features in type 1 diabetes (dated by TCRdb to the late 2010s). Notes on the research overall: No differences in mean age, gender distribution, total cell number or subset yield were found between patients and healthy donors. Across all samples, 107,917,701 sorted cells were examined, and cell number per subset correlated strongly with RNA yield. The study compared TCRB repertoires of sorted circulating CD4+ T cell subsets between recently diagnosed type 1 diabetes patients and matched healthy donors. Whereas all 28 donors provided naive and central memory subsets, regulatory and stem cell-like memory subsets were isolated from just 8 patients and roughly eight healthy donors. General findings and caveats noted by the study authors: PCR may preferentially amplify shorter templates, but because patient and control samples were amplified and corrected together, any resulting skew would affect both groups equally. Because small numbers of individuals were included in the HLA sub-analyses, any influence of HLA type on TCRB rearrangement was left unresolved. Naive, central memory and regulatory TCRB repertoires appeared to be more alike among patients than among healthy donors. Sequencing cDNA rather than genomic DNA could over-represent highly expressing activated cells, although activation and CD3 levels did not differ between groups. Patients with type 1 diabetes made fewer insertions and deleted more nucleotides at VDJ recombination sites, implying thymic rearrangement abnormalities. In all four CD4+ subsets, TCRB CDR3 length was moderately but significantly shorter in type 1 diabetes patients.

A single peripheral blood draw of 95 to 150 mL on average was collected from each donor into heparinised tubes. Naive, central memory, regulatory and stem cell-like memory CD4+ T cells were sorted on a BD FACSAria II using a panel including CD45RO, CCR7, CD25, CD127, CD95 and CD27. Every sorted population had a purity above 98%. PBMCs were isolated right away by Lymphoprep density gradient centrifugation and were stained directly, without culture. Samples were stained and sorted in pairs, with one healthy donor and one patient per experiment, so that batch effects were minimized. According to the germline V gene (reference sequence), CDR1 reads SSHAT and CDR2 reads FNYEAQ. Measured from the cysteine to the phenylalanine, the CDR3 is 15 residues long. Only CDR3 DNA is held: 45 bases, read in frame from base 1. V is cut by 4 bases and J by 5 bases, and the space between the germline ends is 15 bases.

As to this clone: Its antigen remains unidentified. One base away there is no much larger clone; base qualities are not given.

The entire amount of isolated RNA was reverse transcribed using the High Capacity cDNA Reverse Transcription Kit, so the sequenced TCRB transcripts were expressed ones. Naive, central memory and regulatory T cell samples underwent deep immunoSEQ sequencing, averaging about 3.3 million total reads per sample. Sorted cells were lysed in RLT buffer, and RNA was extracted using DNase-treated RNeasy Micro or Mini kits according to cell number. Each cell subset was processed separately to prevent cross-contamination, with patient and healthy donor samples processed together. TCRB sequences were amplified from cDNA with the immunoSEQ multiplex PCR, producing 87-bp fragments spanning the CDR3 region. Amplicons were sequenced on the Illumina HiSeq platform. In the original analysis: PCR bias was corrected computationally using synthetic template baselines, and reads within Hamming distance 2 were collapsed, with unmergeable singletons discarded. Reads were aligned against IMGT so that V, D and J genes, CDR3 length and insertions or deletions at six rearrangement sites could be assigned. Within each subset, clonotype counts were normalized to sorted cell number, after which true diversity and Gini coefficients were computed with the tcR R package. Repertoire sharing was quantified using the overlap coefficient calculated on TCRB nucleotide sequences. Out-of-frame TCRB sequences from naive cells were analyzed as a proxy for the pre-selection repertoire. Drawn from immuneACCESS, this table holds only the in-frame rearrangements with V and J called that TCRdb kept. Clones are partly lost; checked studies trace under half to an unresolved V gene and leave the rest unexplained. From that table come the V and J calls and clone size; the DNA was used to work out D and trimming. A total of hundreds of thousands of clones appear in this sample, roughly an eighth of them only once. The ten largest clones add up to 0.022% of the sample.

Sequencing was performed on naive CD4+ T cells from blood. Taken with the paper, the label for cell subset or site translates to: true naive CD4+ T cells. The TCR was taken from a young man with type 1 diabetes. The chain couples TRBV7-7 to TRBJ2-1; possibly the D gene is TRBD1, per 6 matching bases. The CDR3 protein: CASSSLLGANNEQFF. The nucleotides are TGTGCCAGCAGCTCGCTTTTGGGGGCAAACAATGAGCAGTTCTTC.